The 27 T cell receptor beta chains below were found in one sample sequenced in a study of CD8 T cells in ankylosing spondylitis. Via MiXCR, TCRdb re-called the 5' RACE reads, giving one row per CDR3 protein. The data hold about 320,000 distinct CDR3 sequences, with 9.5% to 13% observed a single time. Sequenced input: blood, either unsorted or a sorted T cell fraction (not recorded which). Receptors were obtained from a female donor with ankylosing spondylitis or in good health (not recorded which).

In its sample, this clonotype was seen many times. This chain links TRBV7-2 with TRBJ2-1; 7 bases align to TRBD1. V lost 5 bases, J lost 5 bases, and 3 bases stayed unmatched. This CDR3 is built from 13 residues. Germline V CDR1 and CDR2: SGHTA, FQGNSA. CDR3 bases: TGTGCCAGCAGCCTAGACAGGGACAATGAGCAGTTCTTC. It yields the protein CASSLDRDNEQFF.

This clonotype was observed at least ten times. The gene calls are TRBV20-1 and TRBJ2-3; TRBD1 agrees at 8 bases. The CDR3 totals 15 residues. V gave up 4 bases and J gave up 3 bases; unmatched junction bases: 9. Germline V gives CDR1 DFQATT, CDR2 SNEGSKA (reference sequence). As DNA, the CDR3 is TGCAGTGCTACCCCCGGACAGGGCGATACAGATACGCAGTATTTT. Translation: CSATPGQGDTDTQYF.

This clonotype was detected many times. J is TRBJ1-1 and V is TRBV5-1; D perhaps matches TRBD1 (5 bases). V lost 4 bases to trimming and J lost 5 bases, with 21 bases between them. This CDR3 has 16 residues. Germline V gene data show CDR1 as SGHRS and CDR2 as YFSETQ. The CDR3 sequence is CASSPRQSNRFTEAFF. The CDR3 DNA sequence: TGCGCCAGCAGCCCTAGACAGTCTAATAGGTTTACTGAAGCTTTCTTT.

This clonotype was recorded a few times. The rearrangement links TRBV18 to TRBJ2-7; D is undetermined. The germline V and J ends were trimmed by 4 bases and 3 bases, with 7 bases remaining between them. Germline CDR1 KGHSH, CDR2 LQKENI. The CDR3 runs 12 residues. In nucleotides, the CDR3 is TGTGCCAGCTCACGAAACGACTACGAGCAGTACTTC. This sequence encodes CASSRNDYEQYF.

In its sample, this clonotype was seen many times. The chain carries TRBV12-3 or TRBV12-4 and TRBJ2-5; D could derive from TRBD1 or TRBD2 (6 bases each). V was pared by 3 bases and J by 4 bases, with 15 bases between. CDR3 size: 15 residues. The CDR3 loop reads CASSFGGPLRETQYF. The CDR3 region has the DNA TGTGCCAGCAGTTTCGGGGGCCCCCTGCGAGAGACCCAGTACTTC.

The sample holds many counts of this clonotype. The chain uses TRBV5-1 and TRBJ2-1, with D unresolved. The CDR3 runs to 14 residues. The V end was cut by 8 bases, the J end by 0 bases, with 12 bases between. CDR1 and CDR2 from the germline V gene are SGHRS and YFSETQ. The CDR3 here is CASGVGNSYNEQFF. The CDR3 nucleotides are TGCGCCAGTGGAGTGGGGAACTCCTACAATGAGCAGTTCTTC.

About this clonotype: A much larger clone lies one base from this, so it may be a read error. This chain uses TRBV20-1 with TRBJ1-6; D perhaps matches TRBD1 (5 bases). The CDR3 totals 17 residues. Germline loops: CDR1 DFQATT, CDR2 SNEGSKA (reference sequence). CDR3 sequence reads: CSARDEPGRDHNSSLHF. The CDR3 DNA follows: TGCAGTGCTAGAGATGAGCCCGGCAGGGACCATAATTCATCCCTCCACTTT.

This clonotype has ten or more counts. This sequence joins TRBV12-3 or TRBV12-4 and TRBJ2-3; 13 bases fit TRBD2. The ends lost 6 bases at V and 4 bases at J; junction bases unmatched: 7. The CDR3 loop spans 16 amino acids. The CDR3 coding sequence is TGTGCCAGCAGCCTCGGACTAGCGGGAGAGGCAGATACGCAGTATTTT. Encoded protein: CASSLGLAGEADTQYF.

On this clonotype: A read error may explain this, as a much larger clone is one base away. This chain joins TRBV20-1 and TRBJ2-7; a possible D gene is TRBD2 (6 bases). This CDR3 is 14 amino acids long. Germline loops: CDR1 DFQATT, CDR2 SNEGSKA (reference sequence). CDR3 sequence (DNA): TGCAGTGCTAGAGCCCGGGAGAGCTCCTGCGAGCAGTACTTC. Protein product: CSARARESSCEQYF.

This clonotype was found many times. The rearrangement links TRBV5-1 to TRBJ2-5; D is unresolved. CDR1 and CDR2 from the germline V gene are SGHRS and YFSETQ. V shed 6 bases and J shed 2 bases, with 17 bases lying between them. The CDR3 runs 15 residues. The CDR3 loop is CASKSLRQPQETQYF. The CDR3 region has the DNA TGCGCCAGCAAATCGTTGAGGCAGCCACAAGAGACCCAGTACTTC.

The V call is TRBV28, the J call TRBJ2-7; a possible D gene is TRBD1 (5 bases). The germline V and J ends were trimmed by 4 bases and 3 bases, with 10 bases remaining between them. The germline V gene encodes CDR1 MDHEN and CDR2 SYDVKM. The CDR3 has 13 residues. CDR3 loop: CASSSPTDYEQYF. The CDR3 DNA reads as TGTGCCAGCAGTTCCCCGACAGACTACGAGCAGTACTTC.

This clonotype showed up many times. J is TRBJ1-2 and V is TRBV5-1, with 7 bases matching TRBD1. Germline CDR1 is SGHRS and CDR2 is YFSETQ. The CDR3 runs to 15 residues. V trimming: 4 bases; J trimming: 7 bases; junction bases outside the gene matches: 13. CDR3 nucleotides: TGCGCCAGCAGCGCGAAGACAGGGATTGAAGCTGGCTACACCTTC. It translates to CASSAKTGIEAGYTF.

This clonotype was seen at least ten times. The chain joins TRBV9 to TRBJ1-1, with D maybe TRBD1 (5 bases). This CDR3 contains 13 residues. Trimming shortened V by 4 bases and J by 0 bases, and 7 bases separated the two germline ends. CDR1 and CDR2 (germline): SGDLS, YYNGEE. CDR3 coding DNA: TGTGCCAGCAGCCGGGGGGTGAACACTGAAGCTTTCTTT. It specifies CASSRGVNTEAFF.

This clonotype was seen only a few times. The V and J genes are TRBV5-1 and TRBJ2-5; possibly TRBD2 for D (5 bases). The CDR3 runs to 14 residues. The V gene lost 4 bases and the J gene lost 7 bases, with 17 bases spanning the gap. CDR1 is SGHRS and CDR2 is YFSETQ in the germline V gene. CDR3 in DNA: TGCGCCAGCAGCCCCCGCCCGGGGTACGGGACCCAGTACTTC. Translated, it gives CASSPRPGYGTQYF.

This chain uses TRBV21-1 with TRBJ2-3. TRBV21-1 is a recognized pseudogene. This CDR3 contains 14 residues. The CDR3 spells CASSKVTSTDTQYF. The CDR3 DNA is TGTGCCAGCAGCAAAGTAACTAGCACAGATACGCAGTATTTT.

This clonotype was recorded at least ten times. V usage is TRBV18 and J usage is TRBJ2-4, with D unclear. V was clipped by 0 bases and J by 3 bases, with 12 bases between them. The CDR3 length is 16 residues. Per germline, CDR1 KGHSH and CDR2 LQKENI. The CDR3 loop is CASSPPGLYGKNIQYF. CDR3 sequence (DNA): TGTGCCAGCTCACCACCAGGGTTGTACGGCAAAAACATTCAGTACTTC.

This clonotype was observed once. V and J are TRBV15 and TRBJ2-2; D possibly corresponds to TRBD1 (5 bases). Per the germline V gene, CDR1 is LNHNV and CDR2 is YYDKDF (reference sequence). The CDR3 covers 16 residues. V was pared by 0 bases and J by 2 bases, with 10 bases between. Here the CDR3 reads CATSREGQVNTGELFF. Here the CDR3 DNA reads TGTGCCACCAGCAGAGAGGGGCAGGTCAACACCGGGGAGCTGTTTTTT.

This clonotype was counted ten times or more. The rearrangement links TRBV20-1 to TRBJ2-1, with 9 bases matching TRBD2. V was pared by 0 bases and J by 8 bases, with 8 bases of the junction left unmatched. Germline assignment: CDR1 DFQATT and CDR2 SNEGSKA (reference sequence). This CDR3 region has 15 residues. CDR3 DNA sequence: TGCAGTGCTAGAGATTTTAGCGGGAGCGGAGATGAGCAGTTCTTC. It is translated as CSARDFSGSGDEQFF.

This clonotype was counted at least ten times. The rearrangement joins TRBV27 to TRBJ2-1, with 14 bases matching TRBD2. CDR3 length equals 18 residues. The J segment lost 8 bases and the V segment lost 5 bases, leaving 14 bases of the junction unmatched. Per germline, CDR1 MNHEY and CDR2 SMNVEV (reference sequence). The CDR3 nucleotides are TGTGCCAGCAGTGGTCCGGGGACTAGCGGGAGAACAAGGGATGAGCAGTTCTTC. It yields the protein CASSGPGTSGRTRDEQFF.

This clonotype was counted many times. This chain joins TRBV5-1 and TRBJ2-6; TRBD2 is a possible D gene (5 bases). Trimming took off 0 bases at V and 8 bases at J, with 15 bases between the two ends. Per the germline V gene, CDR1 is SGHRS and CDR2 is YFSETQ. This CDR3 comprises 16 residues. CDR3 coding DNA: TGCGCCAGCAGCTTGGATCGGGGTGTGGGGACCAACGTCCTGACTTTC. Protein sequence: CASSLDRGVGTNVLTF.

This clonotype was seen many times. The chain has TRBV7-2 and TRBJ2-5; D unresolved. The CDR3 loop spans 16 amino acids. V shed 2 bases and J shed 5 bases, with 18 bases lying between them. Germline-derived CDR1 and CDR2 are SGHTA and FQGNSA. The CDR3 bases are TGTGCCAGCAGCTTATATAGGAATTCCATGGCGGAGACCCAGTACTTC. Amino acid sequence: CASSLYRNSMAETQYF.

The V gene is TRBV5-1, the J gene TRBJ2-7; 7 bases match TRBD2. Per the germline V gene, CDR1 is SGHRS and CDR2 is YFSETQ. This CDR3 spans 17 amino acids. Trimming removed 3 bases from V and 0 bases from J; junction bases left unmatched: 12. CDR3 loop: CASSSGPLAVISYEQYF. CDR3 nucleotide sequence: TGCGCCAGCAGCTCTGGGCCGCTAGCGGTTATCTCCTACGAGCAGTACTTC.

This clonotype was detected many times. The chain couples TRBV20-1 to TRBJ2-7; TRBD2 is a possible D gene (5 bases). In germline, CDR1 is DFQATT, CDR2 SNEGSKA (reference sequence). V was clipped by 5 bases and J by 2 bases, with 10 bases between them. This CDR3 spans 12 amino acids. The CDR3 DNA is TGCAGTGCTGCCCGGGGAACCTACGAGCAGTACTTC. Translated, it gives CSAARGTYEQYF.

This clonotype was seen a handful of times. CDR3 coding DNA: TGCGCCAGCAGCATTAGGCCGGGACAGCAAGAGACCCAGTACTTC. It yields the protein CASSIRPGQQETQYF. V gene TRBV5-1 combines with J gene TRBJ2-5; 7 nucleotides agree with TRBD1. Germline V gene lookup returns CDR1 SGHRS and CDR2 YFSETQ. Trimming took 4 bases from V and 2 from J; bases not matched to a gene: 8. The CDR3 loop spans 15 amino acids.

This clonotype has a count of ten or more. This rearrangement joins TRBV20-1 to TRBJ2-7; D is uncertain. V lost 4 bases, J lost 0 bases, and 7 bases lay in between. Germline values: CDR1 DFQATT, CDR2 SNEGSKA (reference sequence). The length of the CDR3 is 12 residues. CDR3 nucleotide sequence: TGCAGTGCTACACCGAGCTCCTACGAGCAGTACTTC. It codes for CSATPSSYEQYF.

Concerning this clonotype itself: A much larger clone differs from this one at a single base, so this may be a read error. The rearrangement links TRBV20-1 to TRBJ2-1, with TRBD2 matching over 13 bases. The V gene's germline CDR1 is DFQATT and CDR2 SNEGSKA (reference sequence). The CDR3 covers 13 residues. CDR3 region: CSQGLAGFGVQVF. The CDR3 nucleotides read TGCAGTCAGGGACTAGCGGGATTTGGGGTGCAGGTCTTC.

This clonotype was seen more than once but under ten times. The V gene is TRBV5-1, the J gene TRBJ1-2; D perhaps matches TRBD1 (5 bases). The V gene's germline CDR1 is SGHRS and CDR2 YFSETQ. The V end was cut by 6 bases, the J end by 5 bases, with 20 bases between. The CDR3 runs 15 residues. The chain's CDR3 is CASKYSRVETYGYTF. As DNA, the CDR3 is TGCGCCAGCAAATATAGCAGGGTGGAGACTTATGGCTACACCTTC.